This T cell receptor beta chain was captured by sequencing in a study of Ad26.COV2.S vaccination and SARS-CoV-2 variants. Study-wide points: Greater spike-specific TCR breadth was seen in vaccine recipients than in placebo recipients.

The CDR3 length is 15 residues. Per the germline V gene, CDR1 is PRHDT and CDR2 is FYEKMQ (reference sequence). V was trimmed by 5 bases and J by 0 bases, leaving 11 bases between them. With regard to this clone: Its target is unknown.

Assay used: immunoSEQ multiplex PCR; TCRdb lists only in-frame clones, some missing. This sample has about 350,000 clones, with about 91% found just once. Sequences were derived from peripheral blood, sampled after recovery from COVID-19. The sequence came from a human donor who had recovered from COVID-19. The V and J genes are TRBV13 and TRBJ2-1, with a weak D call TRBD2 (5 bases). The CDR3 reads CASSDRRDSYNEQFF. Written as DNA, the CDR3 is TGTGCCAGCAGCGACCGACGGGACTCCTACAATGAGCAGTTCTTC.